This T cell receptor (beta chain) was sequenced in a study of control samples from healthy donors and cancer patients. Germline assignment: CDR1 MDHEN and CDR2 SYDVKM. Trimming left V 6 bases short and J 6 bases short, with 21 bases between. This CDR3 has 16 amino acids. TCRdb's table, derived via immunoSEQ multiplex PCR, lists solely in-frame clones and lacks some. This sample has about 81,000 clones; around 94% occur once, and the top ten carry 4.5% to 6%. The sequence came from a woman aged 18-29 years in good health. The sample consisted of blood. The chain couples TRBV28 to TRBJ1-5; no firm D call. The DNA for the CDR3 is TGTGCCAGCAGCCTCATTGCTGGGCTAAAGAGTCAGCCCCAGCATTTT. This translates into CASSLIAGLKSQPQHF.